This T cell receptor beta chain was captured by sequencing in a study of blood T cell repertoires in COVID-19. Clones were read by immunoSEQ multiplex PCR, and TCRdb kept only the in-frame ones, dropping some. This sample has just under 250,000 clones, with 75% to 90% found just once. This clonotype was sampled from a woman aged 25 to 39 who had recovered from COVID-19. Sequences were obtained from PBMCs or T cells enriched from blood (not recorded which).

The CDR3 DNA sequence: TGTGCCAGTAGTGGGATCCCGGGACAGGGAGTTGGGACTGAAGCTTTCTTT. This codes for CASSGIPGQGVGTEAFF. The chain has TRBV19 and TRBJ1-1, with 9 bases lining up with TRBD1. The CDR3 loop spans 17 amino acids. Germline V lookup: CDR1 LNHDA, CDR2 SQIVND (reference sequence). J was trimmed by 5 bases and V by 5 bases; bases with no gene match: 15.